The 23 T cell receptor beta chains below were found in one sample sequenced in a study of preoperative IRX-2 immunotherapy in early breast cancer. Measured with immunoSEQ multiplex PCR; TCRdb has only the in-frame clones, and not every one. This table has under 50,000 clones, 80% to 90% appearing once. The treatment here: preoperative locoregional IRX-2 cytokine immunotherapy. Sample: lymph node tissue, taken after IRX-2 immunotherapy. These TCRs come from a human donor with breast cancer.

This sequence joins TRBV19 and TRBJ2-1, with 7 bases lining up with TRBD2. The CDR3 loop spans 16 amino acids. Germline-derived CDR1 and CDR2 are LNHDA and SQIVND (reference sequence). Trimming removed 3 bases from V and 2 bases from J; junction bases left unmatched: 7. The CDR3: CASSIFNSGTYNEQFF. For the CDR3, the DNA is TGTGCCAGTAGTATCTTCAACAGCGGGACCTACAATGAGCAGTTCTTC.

The chain couples TRBV5-1 to TRBJ2-1; 9 nucleotides agree with TRBD2. V was clipped by 0 bases and J by 8 bases; unmatched bases: 9. The V gene's germline CDR1 is SGHRS and CDR2 YFSETQ. The CDR3 loop spans 16 amino acids. The CDR3 region is CASSLGSRAGGHEQFF. In DNA, the CDR3 is TGCGCCAGCAGCTTGGGAAGCCGAGCGGGGGGTCATGAGCAGTTCTTC.

In its sample, this clone was seen a few times. This chain joins TRBV19 and TRBJ1-3; no firm D call. Trimming removed 4 bases at V and 0 bases at J, with 10 bases between. This CDR3 is built from 15 residues. The germline CDR1 and CDR2 sequences are LNHDA and SQIVND (reference sequence). The DNA of the CDR3 is TGTGCCAGTAGTACCAGTCTCAGCTCTGGAAACACCATATATTTT. This codes for CASSTSLSSGNTIYF.

V is TRBV5-1 and J is TRBJ2-7; TRBD2 aligns across 11 bases. The trim removed 0 bases at V and 0 bases at J, leaving 5 bases unmatched. CDR1 and CDR2 from the germline V gene are SGHRS and YFSETQ. This CDR3 spans 17 amino acids. The CDR3 nucleotides read TGCGCCAGCAGCTTGGGAACTAGCGGGGGATTCTCCTACGAGCAGTACTTC. Its translation: CASSLGTSGGFSYEQYF.

The chain couples TRBV7-1 to TRBJ2-5, with a tentative D call TRBD1 (5 bases). Being an ORF, TRBV7-1 has a function that is uncertain. V lost 4 bases to trimming and J lost 3 bases, with 21 bases between them. The CDR3 has 17 residues. CDR3 nucleotide sequence: TGTGCCAGCAGCTTATCAGGGTGGGCGATTCCTAAAGAGACCCAGTACTTC. Its protein is CASSLSGWAIPKETQYF.

The chain links TRBV23-1 to TRBJ1-2; D perhaps matches TRBD1 (6 bases). TRBV23-1 is designated an ORF whose function remains uncertain. This CDR3 spans 15 amino acids. Deletions cut 2 bases from V and 4 bases from J, with 14 bases between. DNA for the CDR3: TGCGCCAGCAGTCAAGCGAAGGGACAAACCTATGGCTACACCTTC. It encodes CASSQAKGQTYGYTF.

V usage is TRBV6-8 and J usage is TRBJ2-7; 10 positions match TRBD1. There are 15 residues in the CDR3. Per the germline V gene, CDR1 is MNHGY and CDR2 is SAAAGT. V was pared by 7 bases and J by 5 bases, with 11 bases of the junction left unmatched. The CDR3 spells CASIPRDRGIHEQYF. DNA for the CDR3: TGTGCCAGCATCCCCCGGGACAGGGGAATCCACGAGCAGTACTTC.

The rearrangement uses TRBV19 and TRBJ1-2; 9 bases are shared with TRBD1. The CDR3 covers 13 residues. Looked up from germline, CDR1 is LNHDA and CDR2 is SQIVND (reference sequence). The junction had 3 bases not matched to a gene; V was cut back by 10 bases and J by 0 bases. CDR3 in DNA: TGTGCCATTCGACAGGGGGCTAACTATGGCTACACCTTC. The encoded protein is CAIRQGANYGYTF.

V and J are TRBV19 and TRBJ1-2; maybe TRBD1 (6 bases). V dropped 5 bases and J dropped 8 bases, with 27 bases sitting between them. Germline CDR1 is LNHDA and CDR2 is SQIVND (reference sequence). The CDR3 sequence is 17 residues long. CDR3 nucleotides: TGTGCCAGTAGTTCCTTGTACGCGGACAGCCGAGCGGGAGGCTACACCTTC. Its translation: CASSSLYADSRAGGYTF.

This rearrangement joins TRBV6-8 to TRBJ1-1; tentative D call: TRBD1 (5 bases). The CDR3 runs to 13 residues. In germline, CDR1 is MNHGY, CDR2 SAAAGT. V shed 5 bases and J shed 6 bases, with 13 bases lying between them. CDR3 loop: CASSGRDEPEAFF. The CDR3 bases are TGTGCCAGCAGTGGCCGGGACGAACCTGAAGCTTTCTTT.

This clone appeared a single time. V usage is TRBV11-3 and J usage is TRBJ1-2; 7 bases line up with TRBD1. After removal of 5 bases from V and 7 bases from J, the junction contained 10 bases not matched to a gene. Germline CDR1 and CDR2: SGHNT and YENEEA. CDR3 length: 14 amino acids. CDR3 sequence (DNA): TGTGCCAGCAGCCCAGCCGCACAGGGGATTGGCTACACCTTC. Translating it yields CASSPAAQGIGYTF.

This rearrangement joins TRBV11-3 to TRBJ1-1; D is unclear. This CDR3 is built from 16 residues. Germline V gives CDR1 SGHNT, CDR2 YENEEA. Trimming cost V 4 bases and J 0 bases, with 15 bases left between them. The CDR3 bases are TGTGCCAGCAGCTCCTTCCGAAGCGGACTGAACACTGAAGCTTTCTTT. It encodes CASSSFRSGLNTEAFF. The entire variable domain, with the rest obtained from reference TRBV11-3 and TRBJ1-1, is as follows: EAGVVQSPRYKIIEKKQPVAFWCNPISGHNTLYWYLQNLGQGPELLIRYENEEAVDDSQLPKDRFSAERLKGVDSTLKIQPAELGDSAVYLCASSSFRSGLNTEAFFGQGTRLTVV.

The chain is built from TRBV28 and TRBJ2-5, with 10 bases fitting TRBD1. Germline CDR1 and CDR2: MDHEN and SYDVKM. V gave up 6 bases and J gave up 4 bases; unmatched junction bases: 8. The CDR3 sequence is 15 residues long. In DNA, the CDR3 is TGTGCCAGCAGCGCCGGGACAGGGGTCGTAGAGACCCAGTACTTC. This gives the protein CASSAGTGVVETQYF.

The rearrangement uses TRBV18 and TRBJ1-4, with a weak D call TRBD1 (5 bases). The CDR3 runs 14 residues. Germline V CDR1 and CDR2: KGHSH, LQKENI. Between the trimmed V and J ends, which lost 1 base and 5 bases, there was a span of 8 bases. This chain's CDR3 is CASSPQGINEKLFF. The CDR3 coding sequence is TGTGCCAGCTCACCACAGGGGATAAATGAAAAACTGTTTTTT.

The rearrangement links TRBV6-8 to TRBJ1-1; D is unresolved. V lost 6 bases and J lost 3, with 14 bases in between. Germline loops: CDR1 MNHGY, CDR2 SAAAGT. The CDR3 length is 14 residues. The CDR3 nucleotides are TGTGCCAGCAGCCCCACCCGGCAGTACACTGAAGCTTTCTTT. Its protein product is CASSPTRQYTEAFF.

The chain employs TRBV7-2 and TRBJ1-6; TRBD1 matches at 8 bases. The germline V gene has CDR1 SGHTA and CDR2 FQGNSA. V was pared by 1 base and J by 7 bases, with 3 bases of the junction left unmatched. The CDR3 covers 15 residues. The CDR3 loop is CASSLGTGYNSPLHF. The CDR3 DNA follows: TGTGCCAGCAGCTTAGGGACAGGGTACAATTCACCCCTCCACTTT.

This chain connects TRBV6-8 to TRBJ2-1, with D possibly matching TRBD2 (5 bases). CDR1 is MNHGY and CDR2 is SAAAGT in the germline V gene. Trimming shortened V by 4 bases and J by 6 bases, and 13 bases separated the two germline ends. This CDR3 spans 14 amino acids. The CDR3 DNA sequence: TGTGCCAGCAGTTTAGCGCCTAGAATCAATGAGCAGTTCTTC. Its protein is CASSLAPRINEQFF.

The rearrangement joins TRBV30 to TRBJ1-1, with D unresolved. The V end was cut by 0 bases, the J end by 6 bases, with 14 bases between. This CDR3 has 14 amino acids. CDR1 is GTSNPN and CDR2 is SVGIG in the germline V gene (reference sequence). For the CDR3, the DNA is TGTGCCTGGAGTGTAGATTCCTACGGCGCTGAAGCTTTCTTT. The encoded protein is CAWSVDSYGAEAFF.

The chain carries TRBV6-8 and TRBJ2-3, with D possibly matching TRBD2 (6 bases). The CDR3 has 15 amino acids. Germline assignment: CDR1 MNHGY and CDR2 SAAAGT. Between the trimmed V and J ends, which lost 0 bases and 2 bases, there was a span of 9 bases. CDR3 DNA: TGTGCCAGCAGTTACTCAGGCGGGGTCACAGATACGCAGTATTTT. Its translation: CASSYSGGVTDTQYF.

This clone was seen only a few times. This chain joins TRBV19 and TRBJ1-2; TRBD1 aligns across 11 bases. V lost 5 bases to trimming and J lost 2 bases; unmatched junction nucleotides: 1. CDR3 length equals 14 residues. Germline lookup yields CDR1 LNHDA and CDR2 SQIVND (reference sequence). CDR3 loop: CASSRTGGNYGYTF. CDR3 nucleotides: TGTGCCAGTAGTCGGACAGGGGGCAACTATGGCTACACCTTC.

This chain's CDR3 is CASSDRVTYEQYF. The CDR3, as DNA: TGTGCCAGCAGTGACAGGGTGACCTACGAGCAGTACTTC. This rearrangement joins TRBV6-8 to TRBJ2-7; 7 bases agree with TRBD1. The CDR3 is 13 amino acids. In germline, CDR1 is MNHGY, CDR2 SAAAGT. V trimming: 5 bases; J trimming: 2 bases; junction bases outside the gene matches: 3.

This clone turned up a few times. The chain carries TRBV7-7 and TRBJ1-6, with D perhaps matching TRBD1 (5 bases). From germline, CDR1 is SSHAT and CDR2 FNYEAQ (reference sequence). The ends were cut back, 9 bases at V and 10 bases at J, with 22 bases in the middle. The CDR3 length is 15 residues. This chain's CDR3 is CARPFQGRGGSPLHF. Here the CDR3 DNA reads TGTGCCAGACCTTTTCAGGGACGCGGGGGGTCACCCCTCCACTTT. Supplemented by reference TRBV7-7 and TRBJ1-6, the full variable domain reads GAGVSQSPRYKVTKRGQDVTLRCDPISSHATLYWYQQALGQGPEFLTYFNYEAQPDKSGLPSDRFSAERPEGSISTLTIQRTEQRDSAMYRCARPFQGRGGSPLHFGNGTRLTVT.

The J gene is TRBJ2-5, the V gene TRBV11-3; 12 positions agree with TRBD2. Germline V CDR1 and CDR2: SGHNT, YENEEA. The CDR3 extends over 16 amino acids. Losses at the gene ends were 3 bases for V and 1 base for J; bases not matched to a gene: 3. The CDR3 region is CASSLLAGGFQETQYF. In DNA, the CDR3 is TGTGCCAGCAGCTTGCTAGCGGGGGGGTTCCAAGAGACCCAGTACTTC. The full variable domain, completed using reference TRBV11-3 and TRBJ2-5, is EAGVVQSPRYKIIEKKQPVAFWCNPISGHNTLYWYLQNLGQGPELLIRYENEEAVDDSQLPKDRFSAERLKGVDSTLKIQPAELGDSAVYLCASSLLAGGFQETQYFGPGTRLLVL.